What follows is one T cell receptor (beta chain) and its context. The antigen this receptor binds is unknown. Per-nucleotide qualities are absent, and no much larger clonotype sits a single base away. This sample stems from a study of T cell responses to AZD1222 COVID-19 vaccine (dated by TCRdb to the early 2020s). Background on the whole study: A total of about 230 trial participants underwent TCR sequencing, of whom around 200 received two doses of AZD1222 and some 26 received two doses of the MenACWY control vaccine. Enrollment into the trials was organized by age into subgroups of 18-55, 56-69 and 70-plus years, and those subgroups contained roughly 150, 30 and 60 TCR-sequenced participants, respectively. Paper-wide results and their limitations: Conclusions about previously exposed vaccinees were limited because only a handful of AZD1222 recipients were SARS-CoV-2 seropositive at baseline. No day 14 peak-response samples were available, so repertoires were characterized only after the peak T cell response. Epitopes outside the regions mutated in the B.1.351 and B.1.1.7 variants were reportedly recognized by nearly half of the unique spike-specific TCRs. In the small 56-69-year group, the increase in depth fell short of significance, most likely because of low power. The vaccine-associated CD4 TCRs covered the entire spike protein, and the dominant responses fell in regions 160-218 and 743-854. Participants were mostly white British, with more females than males. The authors suggested clonal diversity may have been underestimated. Spike-specific TCR breadth and depth rose significantly after two AZD1222 doses compared with day 0 and with MenACWY recipients.

The CDR3 regions of human TCRbeta chains were subjected to immunosequencing. For the original study's pipeline: TCRs in the repertoires were matched against a reference library of SARS-CoV-2-specific TCRs that had been generated with the MIRA antigen-specificity platform. Breadth meant the fraction of unique TCRs that were SARS-CoV-2-associated, whereas depth meant the fraction of total T cells that were SARS-CoV-2-associated. Using the MIRA data, each spike-specific TCR was mapped to the spike region that the TCR reacts to and placed in a CD4 or CD8 class. Log10-transformed breadth and depth values were compared by one-way ANOVA with Sidak's multiple comparisons tests. Entries here come from immuneACCESS through TCRdb and include only in-frame sequences with V and J called. Some clones fail to appear in such tables; in the studies checked, an unresolved V gene covers under half of the shortfall, and the cause of the remainder is unknown. V, J and clone size are those of that table, while D and trimming were read from the DNA. This sample holds about 120,000 clones; 80% to 95% were observed only once. 4% to 5% of the sample comes from the top ten.

This specimen's time point label, interpreted: about 28 days (+/-7) after the second vaccine dose. The treatment or condition label, as the study defines it: meningococcal conjugate vaccine given as trial control. The vaccinee samples were drawn from two UK trials, COV001 and COV002, one of which was a single-blind randomized controlled phase 2/3 trial testing AZD1222 (ChAdOx1 nCoV-19) in healthy adults. Trial participant PBMC samples were collected at day 0 and day 28 after the second dose for TCRbeta chain sequencing. The clonotype comes from an adult who received the MenACWY meningococcal vaccine as a control. The sample consisted of peripheral blood, taken 28 days after the second dose of the MenACWY control vaccine.

The DNA sequence follows: TGTGCCAGCAGCCCCAACCCGGGACAGGGGTTCGACGAGCAGTACTTC. It translates to CASSPNPGQGFDEQYF. The rearranged segments are TRBV7-3 and TRBJ2-7; the junction holds 10 bases that match TRBD1. V has 5 bases trimmed and J has 5 bases trimmed; junction bases matching no gene number 12. As encoded in the germline V gene, CDR1 is SGHTA while CDR2 is FQGTGA. The CDR3 holds 16 amino acids from the cysteine to the phenylalanine. The CDR3 DNA has 48 bases and is translated from base 1.